Below, 22 T cell receptor beta chains from the same sample are listed, as sequenced in a study of post-analysis software for immune sequencing data. Included in the TCR beta cDNA libraries were unique molecular identifiers. TCRdb processed the PCR reads anew with MiXCR; each CDR3 protein has one entry. The sample yields some 500,000 distinct CDR3 sequences, nearly 45% seen once. Study-wide findings and caveats: Patients had higher frequencies than controls of four to six TRBV segments, including TRBV5-6, TRBV5-1 and TRBV20-1.

For these TCRs, the target antigens are not known. Sequenced material: blood. Receptors originate from a girl between 10 and 17 years old with multiple sclerosis.

The sample holds a few counts of this clonotype. The chain links TRBV20-1 to TRBJ2-1; TRBD2 agrees at 11 bases. The CDR3 totals 16 residues. Germline CDR1 DFQATT, CDR2 SNEGSKA (reference sequence). Trimming at V came to 3 bases and at J to 7 bases, leaving 11 bases not matched to a gene. The CDR3 loop is CSARTALAGVLNEQFF. CDR3 nucleotides: TGCAGTGCTAGGACCGCACTAGCGGGAGTACTAAATGAGCAGTTCTTC.

This clonotype appeared once. This rearrangement joins TRBV28 to TRBJ1-2, with 11 bases lining up with TRBD1. Germline CDR1 and CDR2: MDHEN and SYDVKM. The CDR3 has 15 amino acids. The junction had 5 bases not matched to a gene; V was cut back by 4 bases and J by 4 bases. CDR3 DNA: TGTGCCAGCAGTTCCCCGGGACAGGGGGTCTATGGCTACACCTTC. It yields the protein CASSSPGQGVYGYTF.

The chain links TRBV28 to TRBJ2-7; D ambiguous. Trimming cost V 5 bases and J 5 bases, with 10 bases left between them. Germline V lookup: CDR1 MDHEN, CDR2 SYDVKM. The CDR3 is made up of 12 amino acids. CDR3 amino acids: CASSPFADEQYF. DNA of the CDR3: TGTGCCAGCAGTCCTTTCGCGGACGAGCAGTACTTC. Complete variable domain (other parts from reference TRBV28 and TRBJ2-7): DVKVTQSSRYLVKRTGEKVFLECVQDMDHENMFWYRQDPGLGLRLIYFSYDVKMKEKGDIPEGYSVSREKKERFSLILESASTNQTSMYLCASSPFADEQYFGPGTRLTVT.

In its sample, this clonotype was seen once. CDR3 amino acids: CASSESSGSNEQFF. CDR3 DNA sequence: TGTGCCAGCAGTGAGTCTAGCGGGAGCAATGAGCAGTTCTTC. The chain links TRBV6-4 to TRBJ2-1; TRBD2 matches 10 bases. The CDR3 loop spans 14 amino acids. Per the germline V gene, CDR1 is MRHNA and CDR2 is SNTAGT. The J segment lost 6 bases and the V segment lost 3 bases, leaving 2 bases of the junction unmatched.

This clonotype has more than one count but fewer than ten. The chain links TRBV20-1 to TRBJ2-3; 7 bases map to TRBD2. The trim removed 5 bases at V and 4 bases at J, leaving 18 bases unmatched. CDR3 length equals 17 residues. Looked up from germline, CDR1 is DFQATT and CDR2 is SNEGSKA (reference sequence). CDR3 in amino acids: CSAGGGSGSPGPDTQYF. The CDR3 DNA follows: TGCAGTGCTGGGGGGGGGAGTGGGAGTCCGGGCCCAGATACGCAGTATTTT.

The J gene is TRBJ2-1, the V gene TRBV4-3, with TRBD1 matching 8 bases. V was pared by 0 bases and J by 9 bases, with 16 bases of the junction left unmatched. Germline CDR1 is LGHNA and CDR2 is YSLEER. CDR3 length: 18 amino acids. This CDR3 reads CASSQDSYKRDRNSEQFF. The CDR3 nucleotides are TGCGCCAGCAGCCAAGATAGTTACAAACGGGACAGGAACAGTGAGCAGTTCTTC.

This clonotype was detected ten times or more. The CDR3 bases are TGTGCCAGCAGCCTAAGGGATATGGGAGCGTGGTACTTC. This gives the protein CASSLRDMGAWYF. The rearrangement links TRBV6-1 to TRBJ2-7; TRBD2 might be the D (5 bases). The CDR3 covers 13 residues. V shed 6 bases and J shed 12 bases, with 21 bases lying between them. Looked up from germline, CDR1 is MNHNS and CDR2 is SASEGT.

V is TRBV10-3 and J is TRBJ2-5; D may match TRBD1 or TRBD2 (6 bases each). Germline V CDR1 and CDR2: ENHRY, SYGVKD. V lost 7 bases and J lost 5, with 17 bases in between. This CDR3 region has 14 residues. The DNA for the CDR3 is TGTGCCATCAACCCCGAGGGGGACTCGGAGACCCAGTACTTC. It yields the protein CAINPEGDSETQYF.

The V and J genes are TRBV7-9 and TRBJ2-1, with D maybe TRBD2 (6 bases). The CDR3 length is 15 residues. Trimming left V 6 bases short and J 4 bases short, with 16 bases between. Germline V lookup: CDR1 SEHNR, CDR2 FQNEAQ (reference sequence). The chain's CDR3 is CASSMAGTFYNEQFF. The CDR3 DNA sequence: TGTGCCAGCAGTATGGCTGGGACTTTTTACAATGAGCAGTTCTTC.

The rearrangement joins TRBV7-6 to TRBJ2-7; 11 positions match TRBD2. Germline values: CDR1 SGHVS, CDR2 FNYEAQ. This CDR3 region has 14 residues. Trimming took 5 bases from V and 3 from J; bases not matched to a gene: 3. The CDR3 nucleotides read TGTGCCAGCAGCAAACTAGCGGGAGTCTACGAGCAGTACTTC. Protein: CASSKLAGVYEQYF.

The V and J genes are TRBV6-5 and TRBJ2-5, with a tentative D call TRBD2 (6 bases). The V end was cut by 5 bases, the J end by 6 bases, with 19 bases between. In germline, CDR1 is MNHEY, CDR2 SVGAGI. The CDR3 is made up of 15 amino acids. The CDR3 DNA reads TGTGCCAGCAGTCCCCGACTAGGGTATGAACAGACCCAGTACTTC. Amino acids: CASSPRLGYEQTQYF.

The J gene is TRBJ2-3, the V gene TRBV12-3 or TRBV12-4, with 9 bases lining up with TRBD1. The CDR3 loop spans 16 amino acids. The ends lost 3 bases at V and 3 bases at J; junction bases unmatched: 7. The CDR3 sequence is CASSLEPGQGTDTQYF. As DNA, the CDR3 is TGTGCCAGCAGTTTGGAACCGGGACAGGGAACAGATACGCAGTATTTT.

This chain joins TRBV24-1 and TRBJ2-1; the match to TRBD2 covers 10 bases. Germline lookup yields CDR1 KGHDR and CDR2 SFDVKD. There are 19 residues in the CDR3. J was trimmed by 1 base and V by 3 bases; bases with no gene match: 11. The CDR3 region is CATSDGLASGRSSYNEQFF. CDR3 in DNA: TGTGCCACCAGTGATGGGTTAGCTAGCGGGAGATCGTCCTACAATGAGCAGTTCTTC.

V gene TRBV30 combines with J gene TRBJ2-4; D is tentatively TRBD1 or TRBD2 (5 bases each). The DNA end lines up better with TRBJ2-7; the J call may be wrong. The germline V gene encodes CDR1 GTSNPN and CDR2 SVGIG (reference sequence). The CDR3 extends over 15 amino acids. The CDR3, as DNA: TGTGCCTGGAGTTCTCTGGGACGGACCACTACCGAGCAGTACTTC. It encodes CAWSSLGRTTTEQYF.

This clonotype occurred a few times. At one of its ends the junction is not consistent with the germline gene, which may arise from a read error. CDR3 bases: TGTGCCAGCAGCGTACTGCGGGAGTCATCCTACAGTGAGCAGTTCTTC. Residues: CASSVLRESSYSEQFF. The chain joins TRBV9 to TRBJ2-1, with 7 bases identical to TRBD2. CDR1 is SGDLS and CDR2 is YYNGEE in the germline V gene. The CDR3 runs 16 residues.

This clonotype was counted between two and nine times. The rearrangement joins TRBV5-1 to TRBJ2-7; either TRBD1 or TRBD2 may supply D (5 bases each). Germline V gene sequence: CDR1 SGHRS, CDR2 YFSETQ. V dropped 6 bases and J dropped 2 bases, with 21 bases sitting between them. This CDR3 contains 16 residues. The CDR3 DNA follows: TGCGCCAGCACCCGGGGCGCCCTTAGTACCGCCTACGAGCAGTACTTC. Residues: CASTRGALSTAYEQYF.

This chain's CDR3 is CSVEEGGGGRYQETQYF. Here the CDR3 DNA reads TGCAGCGTTGAAGAGGGGGGAGGGGGCCGGTACCAAGAGACCCAGTACTTC. The genes are TRBV29-1 and TRBJ2-5, with D tentatively TRBD1 or TRBD2 (7 bases each). There are 17 residues in the CDR3. The germline CDR1 and CDR2 sequences are SQVTM and ANQGSEA. The germline V and J ends were trimmed by 0 bases and 0 bases, with 17 bases remaining between them.

The rearrangement joins TRBV7-9 to TRBJ2-3, with 7 bases lining up with TRBD2. V trimming: 5 bases; J trimming: 2 bases; junction bases outside the gene matches: 13. The CDR3 spans 17 residues. The germline CDR1 and CDR2 sequences are SEHNR and FQNEAQ (reference sequence). CDR3 bases: TGTGCCAGCAGCCCACGAGCTAGCGGTCTTACCACAGATACGCAGTATTTT. It is translated as CASSPRASGLTTDTQYF.

This rearrangement joins TRBV29-1 to TRBJ2-7, with D perhaps matching TRBD1 or TRBD2 (5 bases each). The CDR3 has 14 amino acids. Germline V lookup: CDR1 SQVTM, CDR2 ANQGSEA. V was cut by 5 bases and J by 5 bases, with 19 bases left in between. This chain's CDR3 is CSVRGDGLGDEQYF. The CDR3 DNA is TGCAGCGTTCGAGGGGATGGCCTCGGCGACGAGCAGTACTTC.

This clonotype appeared once. V is TRBV7-9 and J is TRBJ1-4; 7 bases line up with TRBD1. The junction had 3 bases not matched to a gene; V was cut back by 4 bases and J by 7 bases. Germline assignment: CDR1 SEHNR and CDR2 FQNEAQ (reference sequence). The CDR3 length is 13 residues. The CDR3 loop is CASSSDRVEKLFF. Written as DNA, the CDR3 is TGTGCCAGCAGCTCAGACAGGGTTGAAAAACTGTTTTTT.

This clonotype has a handful of counts. The chain has TRBV5-1 and TRBJ1-5, with a possible D match to TRBD1 (6 bases). Deletions cut 4 bases from V and 3 bases from J, with 14 bases between. Germline CDR1 is SGHRS and CDR2 is YFSETQ. CDR3 length equals 15 residues. CDR3 bases: TGCGCCAGCAGCGGAGACGGACAGCCCAATCAGCCCCAGCATTTT. Translation gives CASSGDGQPNQPQHF.

The CDR3 DNA sequence: TGTGCCAGTAGTATAGACCTAGCGGGAGGGCGGGAGCAGTTCTTC. This encodes CASSIDLAGGREQFF. The rearrangement uses TRBV19 and TRBJ2-1; 12 bases agree with TRBD2. This CDR3 is built from 15 residues. CDR1 is LNHDA and CDR2 is SQIVND in the germline V gene (reference sequence). V shed 0 bases, J shed 10 bases, and the junction held 4 bases outside the gene matches.